This TCR beta chain was recovered during a study of cytomegalovirus exposure and HLA in healthy donors. Findings of the study overall: Reportedly, cytomegalovirus status was diagnosed with high sensitivity and specificity. Some public TCRs appeared in many individuals, while most sequences were rare.

Points on this clone: The antigen remains unidentified.

Primers for the PCR totalled 60 Vbeta and 13 Jbeta. Generated by immunoSEQ multiplex PCR, the TCRdb table keeps only in-frame clones and is missing some. The sample includes fewer than 250,000 clones, 79% of them seen just once. V lost 6 bases and J lost 0, with 15 bases in between. Germline V gene sequence: CDR1 LNHDA, CDR2 SQIVND (reference sequence). The CDR3 consists of 16 residues. This chain links TRBV19 with TRBJ1-5; maybe TRBD1 (5 bases). The TCR was taken from a woman aged 50 to 60 in good health and CMV-seronegative. Sequenced sample: PBMCs. The CDR3 DNA reads as TGTGCCAGTAGCCGATCTGGGGCGGATAGCAATCAGCCCCAGCATTTT. It translates to CASSRSGADSNQPQHF.